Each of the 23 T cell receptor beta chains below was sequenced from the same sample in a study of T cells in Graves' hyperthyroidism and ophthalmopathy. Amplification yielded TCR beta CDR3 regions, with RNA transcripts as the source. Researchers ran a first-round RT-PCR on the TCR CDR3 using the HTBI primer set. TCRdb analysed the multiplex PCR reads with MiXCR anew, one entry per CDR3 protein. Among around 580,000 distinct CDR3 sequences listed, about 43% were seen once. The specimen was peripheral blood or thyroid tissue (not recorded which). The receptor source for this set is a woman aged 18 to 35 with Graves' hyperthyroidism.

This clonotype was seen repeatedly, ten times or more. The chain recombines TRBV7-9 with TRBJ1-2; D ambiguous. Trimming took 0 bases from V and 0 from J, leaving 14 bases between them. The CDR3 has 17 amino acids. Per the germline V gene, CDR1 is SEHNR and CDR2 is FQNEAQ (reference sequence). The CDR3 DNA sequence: TGTGCCAGCAGCTTAGCTACGGGCCTCACAGCTAACTATGGCTACACCTTC. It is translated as CASSLATGLTANYGYTF.

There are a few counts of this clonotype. CDR3 sequence (DNA): TGTGCCAGCAGCCCGCGGACTACCGCGCGGGGCGAGCAGTACTTC. Translated, it gives CASSPRTTARGEQYF. The rearrangement joins TRBV3-1 to TRBJ2-7, with D tentatively TRBD2 (6 bases). This CDR3 is built from 15 residues. Trimming removed 4 bases at V and 6 bases at J, with 19 bases between. Germline assignment: CDR1 LGHDT and CDR2 YNNKEL (reference sequence).

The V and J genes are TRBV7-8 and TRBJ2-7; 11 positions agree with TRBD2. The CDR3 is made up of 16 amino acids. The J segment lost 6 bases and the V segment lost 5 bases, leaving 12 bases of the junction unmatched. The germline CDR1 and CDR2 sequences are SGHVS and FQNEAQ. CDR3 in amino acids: CASSPTRTSGFAEQYF. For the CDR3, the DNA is TGTGCCAGCAGCCCCACGAGGACTAGCGGGTTTGCCGAGCAGTACTTC.

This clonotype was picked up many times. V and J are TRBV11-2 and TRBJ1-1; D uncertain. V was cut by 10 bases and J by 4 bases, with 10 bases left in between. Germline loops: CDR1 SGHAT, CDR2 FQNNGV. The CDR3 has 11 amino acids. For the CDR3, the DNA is TGTGCCACCAGACGTGGCACTGAAGCTTTCTTT. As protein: CATRRGTEAFF.

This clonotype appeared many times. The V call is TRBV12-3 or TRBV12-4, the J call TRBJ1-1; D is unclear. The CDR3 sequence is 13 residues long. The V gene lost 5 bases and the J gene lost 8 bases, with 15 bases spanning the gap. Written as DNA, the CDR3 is TGTGCCAGCAGTCCCTCGGGCCCTTCCGAAGCTTTCTTT. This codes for CASSPSGPSEAFF.

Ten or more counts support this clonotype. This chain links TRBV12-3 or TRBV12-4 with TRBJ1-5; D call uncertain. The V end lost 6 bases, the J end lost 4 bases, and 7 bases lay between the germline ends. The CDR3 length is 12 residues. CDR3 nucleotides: TGTGCCAGCAGCCAGACTAATCAGCCCCAGCATTTT. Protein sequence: CASSQTNQPQHF.

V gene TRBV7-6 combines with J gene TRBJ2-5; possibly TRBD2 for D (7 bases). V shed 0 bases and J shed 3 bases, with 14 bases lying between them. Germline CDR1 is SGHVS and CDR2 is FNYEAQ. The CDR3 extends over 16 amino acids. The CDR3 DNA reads TGTGCCAGCAGCTTAGCGGGGGGGGCGGGAAAAGAGACCCAGTACTTC. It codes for CASSLAGGAGKETQYF.

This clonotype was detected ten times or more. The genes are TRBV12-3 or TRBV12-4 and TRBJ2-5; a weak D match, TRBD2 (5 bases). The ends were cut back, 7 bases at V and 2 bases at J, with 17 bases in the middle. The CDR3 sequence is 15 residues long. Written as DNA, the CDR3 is TGTGCCAGCACCTCCTACTTAGCGAGACAAGAGACCCAGTACTTC. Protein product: CASTSYLARQETQYF.

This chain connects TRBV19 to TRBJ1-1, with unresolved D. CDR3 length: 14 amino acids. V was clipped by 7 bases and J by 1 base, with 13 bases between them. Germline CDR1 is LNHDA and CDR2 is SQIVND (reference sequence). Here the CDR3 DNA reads TGTGCCAGTAAGGAGCTATCTGGGAACACTGAAGCTTTCTTT. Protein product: CASKELSGNTEAFF.

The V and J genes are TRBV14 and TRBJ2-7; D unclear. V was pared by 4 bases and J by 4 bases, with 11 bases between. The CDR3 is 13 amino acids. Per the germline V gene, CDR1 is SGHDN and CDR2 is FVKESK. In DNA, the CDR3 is TGTGCCAGCAGCCGCGGATGGGGTTACGAGCAGTACTTC. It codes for CASSRGWGYEQYF.

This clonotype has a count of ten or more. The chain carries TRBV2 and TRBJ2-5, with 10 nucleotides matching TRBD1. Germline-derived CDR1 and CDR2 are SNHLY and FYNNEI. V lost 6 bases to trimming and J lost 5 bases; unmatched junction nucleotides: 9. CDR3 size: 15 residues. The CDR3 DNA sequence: TGTGCCAGCAGACCTAAGACAGGGGGCGACGAGACCCAGTACTTC. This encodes CASRPKTGGDETQYF.

The CDR3 reads CAISEGQGATQPQHF. The CDR3 coding sequence is TGTGCCATCAGTGAGGGACAGGGGGCAACTCAGCCCCAGCATTTT. V gene TRBV10-3 combines with J gene TRBJ1-5, with 11 bases aligning to TRBD1. The V gene's germline CDR1 is ENHRY and CDR2 SYGVKD. The CDR3 covers 15 residues. V lost 2 bases to trimming and J lost 6 bases; unmatched junction nucleotides: 3.

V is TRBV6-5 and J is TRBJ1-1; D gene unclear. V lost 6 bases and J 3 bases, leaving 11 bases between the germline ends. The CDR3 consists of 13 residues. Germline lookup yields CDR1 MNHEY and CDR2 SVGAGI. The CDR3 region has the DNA TGTGCCAGCAGCAACCTTAGGGACACTGAAGCTTTCTTT. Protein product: CASSNLRDTEAFF.

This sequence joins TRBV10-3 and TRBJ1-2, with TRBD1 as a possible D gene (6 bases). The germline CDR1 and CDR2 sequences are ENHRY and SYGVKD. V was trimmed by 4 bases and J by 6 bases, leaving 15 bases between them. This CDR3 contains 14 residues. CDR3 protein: CAISVGGPWNGYTF. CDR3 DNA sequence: TGTGCCATCAGTGTTGGGGGGCCGTGGAATGGCTACACCTTC.

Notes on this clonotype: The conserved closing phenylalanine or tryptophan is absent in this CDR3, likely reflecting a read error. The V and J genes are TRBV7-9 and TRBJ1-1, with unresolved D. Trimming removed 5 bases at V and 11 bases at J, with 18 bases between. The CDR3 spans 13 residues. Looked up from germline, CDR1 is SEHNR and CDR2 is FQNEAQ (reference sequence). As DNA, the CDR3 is TGTGCCAGCAGCCAAGAAGACGAGTCCTGGGCTTTCTCT. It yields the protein CASSQEDESWAFS.

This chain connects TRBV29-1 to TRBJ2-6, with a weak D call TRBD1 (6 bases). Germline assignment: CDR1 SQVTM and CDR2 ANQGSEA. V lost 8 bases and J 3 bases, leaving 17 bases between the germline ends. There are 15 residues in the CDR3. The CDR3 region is CSLTFTGSGANVLTF. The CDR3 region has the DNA TGCAGCTTGACCTTCACAGGGAGTGGGGCCAACGTCCTGACTTTC.

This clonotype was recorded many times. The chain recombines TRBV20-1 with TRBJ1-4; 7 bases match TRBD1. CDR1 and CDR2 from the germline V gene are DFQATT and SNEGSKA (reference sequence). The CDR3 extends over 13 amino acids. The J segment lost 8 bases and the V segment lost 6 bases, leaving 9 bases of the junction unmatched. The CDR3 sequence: CSASTGAEEKLFF. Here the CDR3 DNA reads TGCAGTGCCAGCACAGGGGCGGAGGAAAAACTGTTTTTT.

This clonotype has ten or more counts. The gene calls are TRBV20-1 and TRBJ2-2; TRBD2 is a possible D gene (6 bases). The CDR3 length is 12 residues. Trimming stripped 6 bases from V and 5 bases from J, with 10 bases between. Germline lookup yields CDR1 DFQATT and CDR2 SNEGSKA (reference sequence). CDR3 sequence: CSANSGTGELFF. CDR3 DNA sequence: TGCAGTGCCAATAGCGGAACCGGGGAGCTGTTTTTT.

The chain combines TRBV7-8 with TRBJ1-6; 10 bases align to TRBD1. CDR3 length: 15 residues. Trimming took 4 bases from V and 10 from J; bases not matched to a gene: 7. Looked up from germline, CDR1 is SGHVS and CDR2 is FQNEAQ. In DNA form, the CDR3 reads TGTGCCAGCAGCTCGAGACAGGGGGCTTTGTCACCCCTCCACTTT. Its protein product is CASSSRQGALSPLHF.

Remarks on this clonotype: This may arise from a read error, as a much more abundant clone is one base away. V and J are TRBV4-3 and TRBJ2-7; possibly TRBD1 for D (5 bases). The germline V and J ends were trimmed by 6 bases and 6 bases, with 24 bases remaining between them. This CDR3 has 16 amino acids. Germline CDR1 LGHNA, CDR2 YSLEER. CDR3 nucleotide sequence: TGCGCCAGCAGGGCATTTCTAGGCAGGGCCATCCGCGAGCAGTACTTC. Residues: CASRAFLGRAIREQYF.

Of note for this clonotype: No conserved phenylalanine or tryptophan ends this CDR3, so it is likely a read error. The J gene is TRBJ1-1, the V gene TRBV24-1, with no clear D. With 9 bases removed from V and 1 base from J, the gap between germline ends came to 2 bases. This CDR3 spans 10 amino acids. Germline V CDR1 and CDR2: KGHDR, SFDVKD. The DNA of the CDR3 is TGTGCCACCGAGAACACTGAAGCTTTCTCT. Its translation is CATENTEAFS.

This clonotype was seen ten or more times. CDR3 region: CASSLWQDEQYF. The DNA for the CDR3 is TGTGCCAGCAGCTTATGGCAGGACGAGCAGTACTTC. The gene calls are TRBV7-6 and TRBJ2-7; D is undetermined. This CDR3 spans 12 amino acids. The V and J ends lost 2 bases and 5 bases respectively, with 7 bases between them. Germline assignment: CDR1 SGHVS and CDR2 FNYEAQ.

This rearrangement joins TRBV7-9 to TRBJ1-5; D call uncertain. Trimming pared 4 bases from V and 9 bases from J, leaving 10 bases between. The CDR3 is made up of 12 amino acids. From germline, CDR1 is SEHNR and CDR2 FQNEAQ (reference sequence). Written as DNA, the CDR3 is TGTGCCAGCAGCTGGACTAGCGGGCCCCAGCATTTT. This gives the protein CASSWTSGPQHF.